The T cell receptor (beta chain) described here comes from a study of T cell responses to AZD1222 COVID-19 vaccine (dated by TCRdb to the early 2020s). In terms of the full investigation: AZD1222 recipients given second doses at about 4 weeks or at about 12 weeks were pooled, since spike-specific TCR depth and breadth were not found to differ between the two schedules. A total of more than 230 trial participants underwent TCR sequencing, of whom roughly 210 had received two doses of AZD1222 and some 25 had received two doses of the MenACWY control vaccine. Trial participants were enrolled into age subgroups of 18-55, 56-69 and 70-plus years, which contained 148, 28 and 57 TCR-sequenced participants, respectively. Beyond this particular receptor, the publication reports: Most participants were white British and females outnumbered males, and the authors suggested that clonal diversity may have been underestimated. Conclusions about previously exposed vaccinees are limited, since just 6 or 7 AZD1222 recipients were seropositive for SARS-CoV-2 at baseline. A significant rise in spike-specific TCR breadth and depth was observed after two AZD1222 doses relative to day 0 and relative to MenACWY recipients. Because no day 14 peak-response samples were available, repertoires were characterized only after the peak T cell response. Reportedly, close to half of the unique spike-specific TCRs recognized epitopes lying outside the regions that are mutated in the B.1.351 and B.1.1.7 variants. The 56-69-year group was small, and its depth increase did not reach significance, likely because of low power. Vaccine-associated CD4 TCRs spanned the whole spike protein, with dominant responses in regions 160-218 and 743-854.

Per the publication, the time point label means: baseline before first vaccination. The vaccinee samples were drawn from two UK trials, COV001 and COV002, one of which was a single-blind randomized controlled phase 2/3 trial testing AZD1222 (ChAdOx1 nCoV-19) in healthy adults. For TCRbeta chain sequencing, PBMC samples were collected from trial participants at day 0 and at day 28 after the second dose. Trimmed from V: 6 bases; trimmed from J: 4 bases; junction bases lacking a gene match: 7. The germline V gene yields MGHDK for CDR1 and SYGVNS for CDR2. From the cysteine through the phenylalanine, the CDR3 covers 14 amino acids. The retained sequence is limited to the CDR3, 42 bases, with the frame set at the first base. To note about this clone: Its antigen target is currently unknown. Per-nucleotide qualities are absent, and no much larger clonotype sits a single base away.

The CDR3 regions of human TCRbeta chains were analyzed by immunosequencing. For the original study's pipeline: TCRs in the repertoires were compared against a reference library of SARS-CoV-2-specific TCRs that had been generated with the MIRA antigen-specificity platform. Breadth was defined as the fraction of unique TCRs that were SARS-CoV-2-associated, and depth was defined as the fraction of total T cells that were SARS-CoV-2-associated. Using the MIRA data, every spike-specific TCR was mapped to the spike region that the TCR reacted to and assigned to either a CD4 or a CD8 class. Log10-transformed breadth and depth values were compared by one-way ANOVA with Sidak's multiple comparisons tests. The table was pulled from immuneACCESS by TCRdb, which kept in-frame rearrangements only. Such tables lose some clones; where checked, under half of the loss comes from unresolved V genes, and the rest has no known cause. For V, J and clone size, that table is used; D and trimming come from the DNA. The sample table records about 120,000 clones; roughly 87% of these occur just once. The leading ten clones occupy 7.5% of the sample.

The clonotype originates from an adult in good health. The sequence links TRBV25-1 to TRBJ1-1, and TRBD1 matches 8 of the central bases. The sample was peripheral blood, taken on day 0 of AZD1222 vaccination. Here the CDR3 is given as CASSFQGAGTEAFF. The bases read TGTGCCAGCAGCTTCCAGGGGGCCGGCACTGAAGCTTTCTTT.